One and the same sample provided the 22 T cell receptor beta chains below, sequenced in a study of T cell repertoires in cytomegalovirus infection. TCRdb re-derived calls from the reads in MiXCR, one entry per CDR3 protein. The sample includes about 890,000 distinct CDR3 sequences, approximately 31% of them seen just once. No cognate antigen is known for these TCRs. This material consisted of cultured CD8+ T cells from PBMCs, taken from culture after CMV antigen stimulation. The receptor set was obtained from a human donor in good health (CMV status not recorded). Some clones in this sample may be carry-over from other donors' samples.

CDR3 coding DNA: TGTGCCAGCAGCTTATCCGGCAGCTTGAAATGGGTCTATGGCTACACCTTC. Encoded protein: CASSLSGSLKWVYGYTF. The chain combines TRBV7-2 with TRBJ1-2, with D uncertain. Deletions cut 2 bases from V and 4 bases from J, with 20 bases between. The CDR3 runs 17 residues. Per the germline V gene, CDR1 is SGHTA and CDR2 is FQGNSA. Full variable domain (outside the CDR3, taken from reference TRBV7-2 and TRBJ1-2): GAGVSQSPSNKVTEKGKDVELRCDPISGHTALYWYRQSLGQGLEFLIYFQGNSAPDKSGLPSDRFSAERTGGSVSTLTIQRTQQEDSAVYLCASSLSGSLKWVYGYTFGSGTRLTVV.

This clonotype showed up just a few times. The chain employs TRBV28 and TRBJ1-2; 9 nucleotides align to TRBD1. The CDR3 extends over 16 amino acids. V was clipped by 2 bases and J by 0 bases; unmatched bases: 4. Per the germline V gene, CDR1 is MDHEN and CDR2 is SYDVKM. For the CDR3, the DNA is TGTGCCAGCAGTTTAAGGACAGGGGCGACTAACTATGGCTACACCTTC. Translation gives CASSLRTGATNYGYTF.

The DNA of the CDR3 is TGTGCCAGCAGTGGGGGATGGTCCTATAATTCACCCCTCCACTTT. Residues: CASSGGWSYNSPLHF. J is TRBJ1-6 and V is TRBV7-6, with D tentatively TRBD1 (5 bases). From germline, CDR1 is SGHVS and CDR2 FNYEAQ. V was clipped by 6 bases and J by 1 base, with 10 bases between them. This CDR3 has 15 amino acids.

The rearrangement joins TRBV20-1 to TRBJ1-2; 8 nucleotides align to TRBD1. This CDR3 region has 11 residues. Germline lookup yields CDR1 DFQATT and CDR2 SNEGSKA (reference sequence). Trimming removed 3 bases from V and 8 bases from J; junction bases left unmatched: 2. The CDR3 DNA sequence: TGCAGTGCTAGGACAGGGGAAGGCTACACCTTC. Protein sequence: CSARTGEGYTF.

The chain joins TRBV9 to TRBJ2-1; D remains unclear. This CDR3 has 15 residues. Germline lookup yields CDR1 SGDLS and CDR2 YYNGEE. Trimming removed 4 bases at V and 4 bases at J, with 15 bases between. In DNA, the CDR3 is TGTGCCAGCAGCCCAGAAAATTCCGTGTACAATGAGCAGTTCTTC. It yields the protein CASSPENSVYNEQFF.

The chain links TRBV19 to TRBJ2-1; 11 bases match TRBD1. V was clipped by 6 bases and J by 7 bases; unmatched bases: 8. Germline assignment: CDR1 LNHDA and CDR2 SQIVND (reference sequence). There are 15 residues in the CDR3. In DNA, the CDR3 is TGTGCCAGTAGCAGGGACAGGGGGTTCTGGAATGAGCAGTTCTTC. Translation: CASSRDRGFWNEQFF.

This chain uses TRBV4-3 with TRBJ2-3, with 8 nucleotides matching TRBD1. The germline V gene encodes CDR1 LGHNA and CDR2 YSLEER. V was clipped by 3 bases and J by 2 bases; unmatched bases: 7. The CDR3 has 16 residues. CDR3 region: CASSHAVDRDTDTQYF. Here the CDR3 DNA reads TGCGCCAGCAGCCACGCCGTGGACAGGGACACAGATACGCAGTATTTT.

The rearrangement uses TRBV18 and TRBJ1-5; D ambiguous. Germline assignment: CDR1 KGHSH and CDR2 LQKENI. Trimming took 3 bases from V and 3 from J, leaving 9 bases between them. This CDR3 spans 14 amino acids. Here the CDR3 reads CASSPGVYNQPQHF. CDR3 DNA sequence: TGTGCCAGCTCACCCGGGGTATACAATCAGCCCCAGCATTTT.

This clonotype was detected only a few times. The V and J genes are TRBV7-6 and TRBJ2-3; a possible D gene is TRBD1 (5 bases). The CDR3 loop spans 13 amino acids. V lost 1 base and J lost 8, with 10 bases in between. The V gene's germline CDR1 is SGHVS and CDR2 FNYEAQ. In DNA, the CDR3 is TGTGCCAGCAGCTTAGGTGCAGGGCTTACGCAGTATTTT. The encoded protein is CASSLGAGLTQYF.

Here the CDR3 DNA reads TGTGCCAGTAGTATCGGCGAGGGGCTCTATGGCTACACCTTC. It translates to CASSIGEGLYGYTF. The chain is built from TRBV19 and TRBJ1-2, with a possible D match to TRBD1 (5 bases). The CDR3 contains 14 residues. Trimming took 3 bases from V and 4 from J, leaving 12 bases between them. Germline CDR1 is LNHDA and CDR2 is SQIVND (reference sequence).

The sample holds a few counts of this clonotype. The V call is TRBV7-2, the J call TRBJ1-2, with unresolved D. The CDR3 runs to 14 residues. Germline assignment: CDR1 SGHTA and CDR2 FQGNSA. The V and J ends lost 4 bases and 8 bases respectively, with 17 bases between them. The chain's CDR3 is CASSSRPTLEGYTF. The CDR3 DNA reads TGTGCCAGCAGCTCGAGACCCACACTGGAGGGCTACACCTTC.

This clonotype was counted a few times. The V and J genes are TRBV6-2 or TRBV6-3 and TRBJ1-4; unclear D gene. CDR3 length: 14 residues. Trimming removed 5 bases at V and 8 bases at J, with 15 bases between. Germline CDR1 reads MNHEY; CDR2 reads SVGEGT. CDR3 in DNA: TGTGCCAGCAGTGGGGTCGCCCCCGGGGAAAAACTGTTTTTT. This codes for CASSGVAPGEKLFF.

A few counts support this clonotype. The genes are TRBV27 and TRBJ2-1, with D possibly matching TRBD1 (6 bases). V was shortened by 3 bases and J by 2 bases, with 14 bases between the two germline ends. The CDR3 loop spans 16 amino acids. Germline loops: CDR1 MNHEY, CDR2 SMNVEV (reference sequence). DNA of the CDR3: TGTGCCAGCAGTTTCGAGGGGGTTGGAACCTACAATGAGCAGTTCTTC. Encoded protein: CASSFEGVGTYNEQFF.

V and J are TRBV4-2 and TRBJ2-7; D remains unclear. Germline CDR1 reads LGHNA; CDR2 reads YNFKEQ. The CDR3 contains 14 residues. With 4 bases removed from V and 1 base from J, the gap between germline ends came to 11 bases. As DNA, the CDR3 is TGTGCCAGCAGCCCGGACCTCGGGTCCTACGAGCAGTACGTC. Residues: CASSPDLGSYEQYV.

Comments on this clonotype: A junction end diverges from the germline sequence, so it may reflect a read error. The chain has TRBV27 and TRBJ2-7; the match to TRBD1 covers 12 bases. From germline, CDR1 is MNHEY and CDR2 SMNVEV (reference sequence). The CDR3 runs to 16 residues. The chain's CDR3 is CASSLLGQGAHYEQYF. The CDR3 DNA is TGTGCCAGTAGTTTATTGGGACAGGGGGCGCATTACGAGCAGTACTTC.

V usage is TRBV29-1 and J usage is TRBJ1-5; a weak D match, TRBD1 (6 bases). This CDR3 has 14 residues. The germline gives CDR1 SQVTM, CDR2 ANQGSEA. The ends were cut back, 6 bases at V and 1 base at J, with 13 bases in the middle. CDR3 bases: TGCAGCGTGGGACAAAGGGGGAGCAATCAGCCCCAGCATTTT. Its protein product is CSVGQRGSNQPQHF.

The chain is built from TRBV7-8 and TRBJ2-1; TRBD1 aligns across 9 bases. Germline loops: CDR1 SGHVS, CDR2 FQNEAQ. V shed 5 bases, J shed 1 base, and the junction held 6 bases outside the gene matches. The CDR3 runs to 16 residues. The CDR3, as DNA: TGTGCCAGCAGCGCAGGCGGGACAGGGTCCTACAATGAGCAGTTCTTC. Residues: CASSAGGTGSYNEQFF.

Note on this clonotype: A junction end diverges from the germline sequence, so it may reflect a read error. The V and J genes are TRBV7-6 and TRBJ1-1; D is uncertain. The CDR3 is made up of 18 amino acids. Per germline, CDR1 SGHVS and CDR2 FNYEAQ. CDR3 amino acids: CAGSLVESGVTRETEAFF. CDR3 nucleotide sequence: TGTGCCGGCAGCTTAGTGGAGTCCGGTGTAACCCGAGAGACTGAAGCTTTCTTT.

This clonotype has ten or more counts. J is TRBJ1-5 and V is TRBV27; the D is unclear. Germline V gene sequence: CDR1 MNHEY, CDR2 SMNVEV (reference sequence). This CDR3 is 13 amino acids long. V lost 2 bases, J lost 3 bases, and 5 bases lay in between. The CDR3 spells CASSLQHNQPQHF. CDR3 sequence (DNA): TGTGCCAGCAGTTTACAACACAATCAGCCCCAGCATTTT.

Many counts were recorded for this clonotype. As DNA, the CDR3 is TGTGCCAGCAGCTTACCAGACAGAACCTACGAGCAGTACTTC. Amino acid sequence: CASSLPDRTYEQYF. The chain has TRBV7-2 and TRBJ2-7; TRBD1 is a possible D gene (5 bases). The V end was cut by 2 bases, the J end by 2 bases, with 10 bases between. Germline lookup yields CDR1 SGHTA and CDR2 FQGNSA. This CDR3 has 14 residues. The whole variable domain, remainder taken from reference TRBV7-2 and TRBJ2-7, is GAGVSQSPSNKVTEKGKDVELRCDPISGHTALYWYRQSLGQGLEFLIYFQGNSAPDKSGLPSDRFSAERTGGSVSTLTIQRTQQEDSAVYLCASSLPDRTYEQYFGPGTRLTVT.

This clonotype was observed a few times. The chain has TRBV19 and TRBJ1-1; 7 bases line up with TRBD1. V was clipped by 9 bases and J by 1 base; unmatched bases: 11. The CDR3 consists of 15 residues. In germline, CDR1 is LNHDA, CDR2 SQIVND (reference sequence). CDR3 residues: CASYLGQLPNTEAFF. The CDR3 region has the DNA TGTGCCAGCTACCTGGGACAGTTACCGAACACTGAAGCTTTCTTT.

This clonotype was found many times. This rearrangement joins TRBV7-2 to TRBJ2-7; possible D gene TRBD1, 6 bases. V shed 0 bases and J shed 2 bases, with 8 bases lying between them. Germline V gives CDR1 SGHTA, CDR2 FQGNSA. This CDR3 has 14 residues. As DNA, the CDR3 is TGTGCCAGCAGCTTAGCGGGGGCCCCCTACGAGCAGTACTTC. Its translation is CASSLAGAPYEQYF.